This TCR beta chain derives from a study of T cells in tumors after PD-1 blockade. About the study: Some patients also took daily vismodegib 150 mg during anti-PD-1 treatment. Mean per tumor sample: tens of thousands of templates (554-99,264), more than 6,000 unique clonotypes. The study's findings and limits: Clonal replacement was seen across treatment, not between pre-treatment samples.

Site-matched primary tumor biopsies were taken before and after PD-1 blockade. The assay was immunoSEQ multiplex PCR, and TCRdb's table has in-frame clones only and misses some. The table has 4,500 to 5,500 clones, 66% seen once. Regarding this clone: As yet, its antigen is unknown.

Sequencing used tumor tissue, obtained before anti-PD-1 treatment. This clonotype originated in a human donor with cutaneous squamous cell carcinoma.

CDR3 protein: CALTSGNTDTQYF. In DNA form, the CDR3 reads TGTGCCTTGACTAGCGGAAACACAGATACGCAGTATTTT. The chain is built from TRBV30 and TRBJ2-3, with 9 bases that match TRBD2. With V trimmed by 7 bases and J by 2 bases, 4 bases remained unmatched. This CDR3 is built from 13 residues. Germline assignment: CDR1 GTSNPN and CDR2 SVGIG (reference sequence).